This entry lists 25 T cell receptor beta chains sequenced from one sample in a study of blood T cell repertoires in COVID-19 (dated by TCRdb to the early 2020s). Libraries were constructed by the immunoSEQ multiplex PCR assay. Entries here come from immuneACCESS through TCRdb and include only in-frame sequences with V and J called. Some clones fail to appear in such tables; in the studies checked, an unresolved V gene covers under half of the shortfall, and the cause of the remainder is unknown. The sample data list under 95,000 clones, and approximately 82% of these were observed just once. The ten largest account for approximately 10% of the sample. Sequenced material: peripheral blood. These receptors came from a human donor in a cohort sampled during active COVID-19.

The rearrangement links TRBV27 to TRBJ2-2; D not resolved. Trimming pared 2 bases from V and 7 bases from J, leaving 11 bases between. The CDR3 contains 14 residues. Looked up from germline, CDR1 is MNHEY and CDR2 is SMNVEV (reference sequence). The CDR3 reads CASSLGRISGELFF. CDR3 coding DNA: TGTGCCAGCAGTTTAGGGCGCATCAGCGGGGAGCTGTTTTTT.

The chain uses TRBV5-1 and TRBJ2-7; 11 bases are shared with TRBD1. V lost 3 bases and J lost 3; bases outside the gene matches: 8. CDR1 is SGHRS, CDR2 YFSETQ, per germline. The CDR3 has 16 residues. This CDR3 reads CASSSGQGAPYYEQYF. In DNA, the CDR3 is TGCGCCAGCAGCTCTGGACAGGGGGCTCCCTACTACGAGCAGTACTTC.

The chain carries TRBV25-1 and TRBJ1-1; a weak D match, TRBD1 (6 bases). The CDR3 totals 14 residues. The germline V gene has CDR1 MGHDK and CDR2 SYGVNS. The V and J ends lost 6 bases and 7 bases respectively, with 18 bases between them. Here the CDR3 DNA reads TGTGCCAGCAGCCTGCCAGGCAGGGACAATGAAGCTTTCTTT. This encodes CASSLPGRDNEAFF. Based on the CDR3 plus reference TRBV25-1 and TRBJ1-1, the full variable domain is EADIYQTPRYLVIGTGKKITLECSQTMGHDKMYWYQQDPGMELHLIHYSYGVNSTEKGDLSSESTVSRIRTEHFPLTLESARPSHTSQYLCASSLPGRDNEAFFGQGTRLTVV.

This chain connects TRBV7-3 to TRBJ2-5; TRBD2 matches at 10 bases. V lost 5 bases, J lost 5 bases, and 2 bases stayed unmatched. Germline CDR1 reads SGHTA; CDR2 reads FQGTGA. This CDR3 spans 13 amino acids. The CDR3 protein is CASSTAGGETQYF. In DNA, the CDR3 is TGTGCCAGCAGCACAGCGGGAGGGGAGACCCAGTACTTC.

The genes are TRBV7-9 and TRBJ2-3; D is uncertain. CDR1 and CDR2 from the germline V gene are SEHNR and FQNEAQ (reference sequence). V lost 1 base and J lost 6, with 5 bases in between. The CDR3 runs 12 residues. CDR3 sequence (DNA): TGTGCCAGCAGCTTAGTCGCGGATACGCAGTATTTT. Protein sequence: CASSLVADTQYF.

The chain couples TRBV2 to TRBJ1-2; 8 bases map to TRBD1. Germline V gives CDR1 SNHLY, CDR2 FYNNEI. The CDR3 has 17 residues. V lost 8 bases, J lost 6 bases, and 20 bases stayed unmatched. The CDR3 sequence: CASRIISNRGDPHGYTF. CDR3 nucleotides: TGTGCCAGCCGCATTATCTCAAACAGGGGGGATCCTCATGGCTACACCTTC.

The CDR3 DNA reads as TGTGCCTGGAGGGACAGGGGTCTGGCTGGAAACACCATATATTTT. Translation: CAWRDRGLAGNTIYF. The chain carries TRBV30 and TRBJ1-3, with 9 bases lining up with TRBD1. The CDR3 sequence is 15 residues long. The trim removed 3 bases at V and 2 bases at J, leaving 5 bases unmatched. Germline V CDR1 and CDR2: GTSNPN, SVGIG (reference sequence).

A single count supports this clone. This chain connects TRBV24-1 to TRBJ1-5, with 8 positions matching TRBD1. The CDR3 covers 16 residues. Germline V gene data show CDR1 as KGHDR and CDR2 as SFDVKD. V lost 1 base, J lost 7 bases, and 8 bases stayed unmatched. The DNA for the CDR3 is TGTGCCACCAGTGATTTCGACAGGGGAAGTAGGCAGCCCCAGCATTTT. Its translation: CATSDFDRGSRQPQHF.

CDR3 DNA: TGTGCCAGCTCACTGAGCGGGGGGGAGTACGAGCAGTACTTC. Protein: CASSLSGGEYEQYF. The chain combines TRBV18 with TRBJ2-7, with 10 positions matching TRBD2. CDR3 length: 14 residues. V dropped 4 bases and J dropped 4; count of bases not matched to a gene: 4. Germline V gene lookup returns CDR1 KGHSH and CDR2 LQKENI.

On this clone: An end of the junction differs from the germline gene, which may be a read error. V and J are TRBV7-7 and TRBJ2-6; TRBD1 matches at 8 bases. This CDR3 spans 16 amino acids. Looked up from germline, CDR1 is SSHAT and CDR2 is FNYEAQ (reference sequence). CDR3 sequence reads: CASSPGQGYGANVLTF. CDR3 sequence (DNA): TGTGCTAGCAGCCCAGGACAGGGTTATGGGGCCAACGTCCTGACTTTC.

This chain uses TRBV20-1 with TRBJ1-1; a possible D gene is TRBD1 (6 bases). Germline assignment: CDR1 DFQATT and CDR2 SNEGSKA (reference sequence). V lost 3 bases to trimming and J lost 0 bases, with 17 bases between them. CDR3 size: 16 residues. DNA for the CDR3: TGCAGTGCTAGTTTGCCAGGGGTAAAAATGAACACTGAAGCTTTCTTT. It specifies CSASLPGVKMNTEAFF.

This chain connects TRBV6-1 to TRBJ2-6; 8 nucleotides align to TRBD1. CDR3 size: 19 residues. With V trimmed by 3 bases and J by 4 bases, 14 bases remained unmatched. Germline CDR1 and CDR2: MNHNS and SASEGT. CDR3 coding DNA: TGTGCCAGCAGTGATCGGACAGGGAAAAATGGGGTGGGGGCCAACGTCCTGACTTTC. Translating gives CASSDRTGKNGVGANVLTF.

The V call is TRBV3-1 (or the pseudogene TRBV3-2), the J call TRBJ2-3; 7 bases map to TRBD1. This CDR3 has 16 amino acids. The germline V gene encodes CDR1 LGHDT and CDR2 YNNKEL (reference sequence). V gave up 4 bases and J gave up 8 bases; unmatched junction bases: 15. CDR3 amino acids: CASSRNVGTAGSTQYF. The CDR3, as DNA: TGTGCCAGCAGCCGCAATGTGGGGACAGCTGGAAGTACGCAGTATTTT.

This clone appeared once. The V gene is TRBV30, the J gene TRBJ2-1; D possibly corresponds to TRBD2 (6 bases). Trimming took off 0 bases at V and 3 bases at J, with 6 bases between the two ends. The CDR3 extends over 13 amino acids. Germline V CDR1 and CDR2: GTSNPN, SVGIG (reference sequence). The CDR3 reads CAWSVGGYNEQFF. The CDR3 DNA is TGTGCCTGGAGTGTGGGGGGCTACAATGAGCAGTTCTTC.

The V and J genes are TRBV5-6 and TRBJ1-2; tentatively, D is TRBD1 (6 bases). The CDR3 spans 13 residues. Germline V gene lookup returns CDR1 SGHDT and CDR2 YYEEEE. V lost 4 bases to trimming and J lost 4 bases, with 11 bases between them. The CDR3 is CASSVTGTYGYTF. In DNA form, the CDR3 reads TGTGCCAGCAGCGTGACAGGCACCTATGGCTACACCTTC.

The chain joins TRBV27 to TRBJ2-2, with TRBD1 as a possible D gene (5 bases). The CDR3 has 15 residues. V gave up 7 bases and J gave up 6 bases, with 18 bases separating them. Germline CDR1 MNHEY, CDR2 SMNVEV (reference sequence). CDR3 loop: CASKKGTGVSGELFF. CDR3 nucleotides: TGTGCCAGCAAAAAGGGAACAGGAGTGTCCGGGGAGCTGTTTTTT.

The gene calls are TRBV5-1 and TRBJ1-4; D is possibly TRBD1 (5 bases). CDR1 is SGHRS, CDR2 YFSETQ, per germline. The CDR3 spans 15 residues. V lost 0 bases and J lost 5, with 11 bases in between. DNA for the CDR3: TGCGCCAGCAGCTTGGCCGGGGGTATCAATGAAAAACTGTTTTTT. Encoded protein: CASSLAGGINEKLFF.

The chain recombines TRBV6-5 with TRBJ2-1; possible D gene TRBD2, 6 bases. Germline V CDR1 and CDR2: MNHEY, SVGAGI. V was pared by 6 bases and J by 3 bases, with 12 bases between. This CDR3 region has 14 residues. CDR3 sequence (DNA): TGTGCCAGCAGCAGGAGACTAGTCTACAATGAGCAGTTCTTC. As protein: CASSRRLVYNEQFF.

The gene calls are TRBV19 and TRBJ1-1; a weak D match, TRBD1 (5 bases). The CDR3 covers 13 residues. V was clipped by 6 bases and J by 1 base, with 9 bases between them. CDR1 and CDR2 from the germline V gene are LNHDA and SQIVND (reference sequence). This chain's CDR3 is CASSLTENTEAFF. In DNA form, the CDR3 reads TGTGCCAGTAGCCTGACAGAGAACACTGAAGCTTTCTTT.

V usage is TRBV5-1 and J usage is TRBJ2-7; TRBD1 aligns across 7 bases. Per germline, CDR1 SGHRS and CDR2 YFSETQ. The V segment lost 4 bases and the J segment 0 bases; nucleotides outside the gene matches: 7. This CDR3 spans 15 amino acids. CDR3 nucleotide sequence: TGCGCCAGCAGCCACAGCCGGGACAGCTCCTACGAGCAGTACTTC. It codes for CASSHSRDSSYEQYF. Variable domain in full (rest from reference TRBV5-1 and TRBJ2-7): KAGVTQTPRYLIKTRGQQVTLSCSPISGHRSVSWYQQTPGQGLQFLFEYFSETQRNKGNFPGRFSGRQFSNSRSEMNVSTLELGDSALYLCASSHSRDSSYEQYFGPGTRLTVT.

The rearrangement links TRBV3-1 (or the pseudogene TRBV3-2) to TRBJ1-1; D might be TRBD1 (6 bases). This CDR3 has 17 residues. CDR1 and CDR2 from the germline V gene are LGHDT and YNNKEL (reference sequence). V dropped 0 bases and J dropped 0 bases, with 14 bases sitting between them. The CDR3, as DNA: TGTGCCAGCAGCCAAGAACCGAAGGGGGGGCTGAACACTGAAGCTTTCTTT. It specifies CASSQEPKGGLNTEAFF.

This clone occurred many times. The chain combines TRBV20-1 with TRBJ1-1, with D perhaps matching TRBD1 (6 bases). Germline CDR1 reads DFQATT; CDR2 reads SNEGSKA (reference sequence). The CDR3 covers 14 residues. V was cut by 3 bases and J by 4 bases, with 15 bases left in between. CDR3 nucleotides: TGCAGTGCTAGTGAGGCAGGGGAGCCCACTGAAGCTTTCTTT. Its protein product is CSASEAGEPTEAFF.

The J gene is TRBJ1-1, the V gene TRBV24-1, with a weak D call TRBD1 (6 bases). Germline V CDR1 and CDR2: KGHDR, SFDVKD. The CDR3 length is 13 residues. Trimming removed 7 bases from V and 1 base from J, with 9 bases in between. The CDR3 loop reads CATSRGENTEAFF. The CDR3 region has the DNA TGTGCCACCAGCAGGGGTGAGAACACTGAAGCTTTCTTT.

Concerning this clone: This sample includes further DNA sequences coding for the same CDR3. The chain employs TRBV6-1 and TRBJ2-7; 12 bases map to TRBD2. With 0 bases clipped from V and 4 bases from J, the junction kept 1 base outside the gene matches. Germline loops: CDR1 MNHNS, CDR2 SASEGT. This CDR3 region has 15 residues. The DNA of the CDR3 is TGTGCCAGCAGTGAAGCGGGGACTAGCGGGTACGAGCAGTACTTC. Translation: CASSEAGTSGYEQYF.

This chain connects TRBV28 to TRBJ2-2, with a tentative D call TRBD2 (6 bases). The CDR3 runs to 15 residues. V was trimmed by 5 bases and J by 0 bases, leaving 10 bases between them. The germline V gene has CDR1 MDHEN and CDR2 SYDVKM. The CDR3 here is CASSEGGSNTGELFF. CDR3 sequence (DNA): TGTGCCAGCAGTGAAGGAGGGTCGAACACCGGGGAGCTGTTTTTT.